The present T cell receptor beta chain was sequenced within a study of cytomegalovirus exposure and HLA in healthy donors. Broader study findings: The authors confirmed in vitro that a few CMV-associated chains were specific for CMV antigens. The study listed about 150 cytomegalovirus-associated TCR beta chains. The classifier was said to identify cytomegalovirus status with high specificity and sensitivity. Despite most TCR sequences being rare, some public TCRs occurred in many donors.

CDR1 is ENHRY and CDR2 is SYGVKD in the germline V gene. This CDR3 spans 15 amino acids. The V segment lost 1 base and the J segment 9 bases; nucleotides outside the gene matches: 10. Only in-frame clones appear in the TCRdb table, and some are missing; sequencing was by immunoSEQ multiplex PCR. The sample has approximately 60,000 clones, 75% to 95% seen once. Regarding this clone: The antigen is undetermined.

This TCR was recovered from a man between 18 and 35 years old in good health and CMV-seronegative. The sample taken for sequencing was PBMCs. The rearrangement uses TRBV10-3 and TRBJ2-7, with TRBD1 identical over 9 bases. Written as DNA, the CDR3 is TGTGCCATCAGTGAGTTCCTACCGGGACAGGGCGGGCAGTACTTC. Translating it yields CAISEFLPGQGGQYF.